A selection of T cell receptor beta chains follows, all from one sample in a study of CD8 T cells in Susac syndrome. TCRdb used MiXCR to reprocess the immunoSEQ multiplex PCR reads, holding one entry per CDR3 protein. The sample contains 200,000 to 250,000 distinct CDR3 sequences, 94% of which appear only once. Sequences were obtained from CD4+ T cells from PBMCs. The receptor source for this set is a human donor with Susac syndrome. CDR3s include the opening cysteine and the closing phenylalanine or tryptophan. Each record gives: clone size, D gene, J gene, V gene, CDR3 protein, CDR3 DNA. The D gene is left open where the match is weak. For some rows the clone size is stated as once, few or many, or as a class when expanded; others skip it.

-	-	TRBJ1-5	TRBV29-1	CSVGGTHKQPQHF	TGCAGCGTTGGAGGGACCCATAAGCAGCCCCAGCATTTT
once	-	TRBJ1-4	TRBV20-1	CSGRREEEKLFF	TGCAGTGGAAGAAGGGAGGAGGAAAAACTGTTTTTT
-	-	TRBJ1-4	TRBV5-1	CASGTGLQPVSSTNEKLFF	TGCGCCAGCGGCACTGGGTTACAGCCCGTCAGTTCAACTAATGAAAAACTGTTTTTT
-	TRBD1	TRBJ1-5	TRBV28	CASSEYIGTGFDQPQHF	TGTGCCAGCAGTGAATATATTGGGACAGGGTTCGATCAGCCCCAGCATTTT
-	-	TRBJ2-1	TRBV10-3	CAISEALEQFF	TGTGCCATCAGTGAGGCTCTAGAGCAGTTCTTC
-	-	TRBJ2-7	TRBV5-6	CASSPGRYHYEQYF	TGTGCCAGCAGCCCAGGACGCTATCACTACGAGCAGTACTTC
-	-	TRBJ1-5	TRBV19	CASSTDSSNQPQHF	TGTGCCAGTAGTACCGATTCCAGCAATCAGCCCCAGCATTTT
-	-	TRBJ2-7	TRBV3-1	CASSQDSHEQYF	TGTGCCAGCAGCCAAGATAGCCACGAGCAGTACTTC
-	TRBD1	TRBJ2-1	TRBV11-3	CASSVRQGARGEQFF	TGTGCCAGCAGCGTACGACAGGGGGCTCGGGGTGAGCAGTTCTTC
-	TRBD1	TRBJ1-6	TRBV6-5	CASSSRPGQGRDLKPLHF	TGTGCCAGCAGTTCTCGCCCGGGACAGGGTCGCGACTTAAAACCCCTCCACTTT
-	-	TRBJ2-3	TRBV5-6	CASSPIAETGDTQYF	TGTGCCAGCAGCCCTATAGCGGAGACGGGAGATACGCAGTATTTT
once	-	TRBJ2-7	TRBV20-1	CSAPSQGFDEQYF	TGCAGTGCTCCTTCCCAGGGGTTTGACGAGCAGTACTTC
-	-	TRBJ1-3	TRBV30	CAWSTGNTIYF	TGTGCCTGGAGTACTGGAAACACCATATATTTT
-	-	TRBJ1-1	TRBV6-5	CASSYSTHGLLGIAFF	TGTGCCAGCAGTTACTCGACACACGGGCTACTAGGTATAGCTTTCTTT